Included here is one T cell receptor (beta chain) sequence, with context. Source study methods: The assay estimated nucleated cells by amplifying reference gene primers. Using immunoSEQ multiplex PCR, the repertoire was profiled, and TCRdb retains in-frame clones only, with some absent. That table is the source of V, J and clone size, and D and trimming were worked out from the DNA. The table lists 250,000 to 300,000 clones, approximately 87% of them singletons. The data are from a study of blood T cell repertoires in COVID-19. Study in general: Samples of COVID-19 (acute and convalescent) were obtained from the United States, Italy and Spain. In each case, the material was cDNA or gDNA derived from T cells, B-cell-depleted T cells, or PBMCs.

CDR1 SGHVS and CDR2 FNYEAQ come from the germline V gene. Deletions cut 5 bases from V and 4 bases from J, with 17 bases between. This CDR3 has 16 residues. This TCR was recovered from a man aged 55 to 70 who had recovered from COVID-19. The sequenced material came from peripheral blood. This chain uses TRBV7-6 with TRBJ2-2; D is possibly TRBD2 (6 bases). The CDR3 spells CASSPSSATVTGELFF. As DNA, the CDR3 is TGTGCCAGCAGCCCATCTAGCGCCACGGTCACCGGGGAGCTGTTTTTT.